This T cell receptor beta chain was obtained from a study of beta chain features in type 1 diabetes. The study's findings and limits: Type 1 diabetes patients had TCRB CDR3s that were shorter (moderately but significantly so) in all four CD4+ subsets.

The V gene's germline CDR1 is MDHEN and CDR2 SYDVKM. Trimming shortened V by 8 bases and J by 0 bases, and 13 bases separated the two germline ends. CDR3 length equals 14 residues. Expressed TCRB transcripts were sequenced because the isolated RNA had all been reverse transcribed beforehand. Assay used: immunoSEQ multiplex PCR; TCRdb lists only in-frame clones, some missing. The sample includes roughly 300,000 clones, roughly 8.8% of them seen just once. A few counts support this clone. No antigen is known for it. The sequence was collected from a man in his thirties or forties with type 1 diabetes. Sequenced material: central memory CD4+ T cells from blood. The chain employs TRBV28 and TRBJ2-5; no clear D. CDR3 DNA sequence: TGTGCCAGCGCCTTGGAAACATACCAAGAGACCCAGTACTTC. Translation gives CASALETYQETQYF.